This T cell receptor beta chain was sequenced for a study of human T cells and chemical hapten exposure. Unique molecular identifiers were linked by the library to individual cDNA molecules. Via MiXCR, TCRdb re-called the RACE reads, giving one row per CDR3 protein. Of 300,000 to 450,000 distinct CDR3 sequences in the sample, roughly 4.6% were seen once. Indicated time point: pre-sensitization, week 0. As for treatment: therapeutic diphenylcyclopropenone sensitization with weekly scalp DPC. In the case of this clonotype: Antigen unknown.

The CDR3 spans 16 residues. Germline V gives CDR1 MNHEY, CDR2 SMNVEV (reference sequence). With 6 bases clipped from V and 2 bases from J, the junction kept 8 bases outside the gene matches. Broader study findings: With DPC sensitization, TCRs exceeding 1 in 1000 frequency showed no change.

The chain is built from TRBV27 and TRBJ2-1; 9 bases match TRBD1. Sequences were derived from whole blood, sampled in connection with sensitization to the hapten diphenylcyclopropenone (DPC). The origin of this receptor is a woman aged 45-65 years with alopecia areata. Some clones in this sample may be carry-over from other donors' samples. This CDR3 reads CASRSQTGGAYNEQFF. CDR3 sequence (DNA): TGTGCCAGCAGGTCGCAAACAGGGGGCGCCTACAATGAGCAGTTCTTC.